Below are 32 T cell receptor beta chains sequenced from a single sample in a study of cytomegalovirus exposure and HLA in healthy donors. Vbeta (60) and Jbeta (13) primers were used in the PCR. Only in-frame clones appear in the TCRdb table, and some are missing; sequencing was by immunoSEQ multiplex PCR. The table records some 91,000 clones, around 82% of them present only once. Sequenced sample: PBMCs. These receptor sequences come from a man aged 35-49 years in good health and CMV-seronegative.

V is TRBV14 and J is TRBJ2-7; 10 bases match TRBD1. V lost 3 bases to trimming and J lost 1 base; unmatched junction nucleotides: 3. CDR1 SGHDN and CDR2 FVKESK come from the germline V gene. The CDR3 totals 15 residues. The CDR3 loop reads CASSHWDRGSYEQYF. CDR3 DNA sequence: TGTGCCAGCAGCCACTGGGACAGGGGATCCTACGAGCAGTACTTC.

J is TRBJ2-3 and V is TRBV11-3; D perhaps matches TRBD2 (6 bases). The germline V gene encodes CDR1 SGHNT and CDR2 YENEEA. Trimming cost V 1 base and J 0 bases, with 17 bases left between them. The CDR3 is 18 amino acids. The CDR3: CASSLAPGGGKSTDTQYF. CDR3 sequence (DNA): TGTGCCAGCAGCTTAGCCCCCGGTGGGGGGAAAAGCACAGATACGCAGTATTTT.

V gene TRBV13 combines with J gene TRBJ1-1; D not certain. Per germline, CDR1 PRHDT and CDR2 FYEKMQ (reference sequence). With 2 bases removed from V and 0 bases from J, the gap between germline ends came to 7 bases. The CDR3 has 14 amino acids. The CDR3 nucleotides are TGTGCCAGCAGCTTACAGAACATGAACACTGAAGCTTTCTTT. This gives the protein CASSLQNMNTEAFF. The full variable domain, with the rest looked up from reference TRBV13 and TRBJ1-1, is AAGVIQSPRHLIKEKRETATLKCYPIPRHDTVYWYQQGPGQDPQFLISFYEKMQSDKGSIPDRFSAQQFSDYHSELNMSSLELGDSALYFCASSLQNMNTEAFFGQGTRLTVV.

A few counts support this clone. The J gene is TRBJ1-3, the V gene TRBV7-8, with D uncertain. Looked up from germline, CDR1 is SGHVS and CDR2 is FQNEAQ. V was shortened by 1 base and J by 0 bases, with 13 bases between the two germline ends. The CDR3 extends over 17 amino acids. CDR3 sequence: CASSLGSLTNSGNTIYF. In nucleotides, the CDR3 is TGTGCCAGCAGCTTAGGGTCTCTGACAAACTCTGGAAACACCATATATTTT.

V gene TRBV28 combines with J gene TRBJ2-7, with 12 bases lining up with TRBD2. From germline, CDR1 is MDHEN and CDR2 SYDVKM. There are 16 residues in the CDR3. V lost 5 bases, J lost 6 bases, and 11 bases stayed unmatched. In DNA form, the CDR3 reads TGTGCCAGCAGTCGGGCTAGCGGGAGGGACAGGGTCGAGCAGTACTTC. Its translation is CASSRASGRDRVEQYF.

This clone was observed a handful of times. This rearrangement joins TRBV6-7 to TRBJ2-7; 9 nucleotides agree with TRBD2. TRBV6-7 is an ORF; its function is uncertain. This CDR3 has 13 amino acids. Trimming removed 8 bases from V and 5 bases from J; junction bases left unmatched: 7. CDR3 sequence: CASPRTSEDEQYF. DNA for the CDR3: TGTGCCAGCCCCCGGACTAGCGAGGACGAGCAGTACTTC.

This clone was detected only a few times. The chain couples TRBV5-1 to TRBJ2-7; weak D call: TRBD1 (5 bases). The V and J ends lost 4 bases and 2 bases respectively, with 10 bases between them. The CDR3 consists of 13 residues. CDR1 and CDR2 (germline): SGHRS, YFSETQ. CDR3 residues: CASSKDRTYEQYF. CDR3 DNA sequence: TGCGCCAGCAGCAAAGACAGAACCTACGAGCAGTACTTC. Full variable domain (outside the CDR3, taken from reference TRBV5-1 and TRBJ2-7): KAGVTQTPRYLIKTRGQQVTLSCSPISGHRSVSWYQQTPGQGLQFLFEYFSETQRNKGNFPGRFSGRQFSNSRSEMNVSTLELGDSALYLCASSKDRTYEQYFGPGTRLTVT.

This chain uses TRBV2 with TRBJ2-3, with 7 positions matching TRBD2. The CDR3 consists of 14 residues. V dropped 1 base and J dropped 5; count of bases not matched to a gene: 3. Germline assignment: CDR1 SNHLY and CDR2 FYNNEI. CDR3 sequence (DNA): TGTGCCAGCAGTGAAGGGCCGGGGGGAGATACGCAGTATTTT. Translation: CASSEGPGGDTQYF. Full variable domain (rest looked up from reference TRBV2 and TRBJ2-3): EPEVTQTPSHQVTQMGQEVILRCVPISNHLYFYWYRQILGQKVEFLVSFYNNEISEKSEIFDDQFSVERPDGSNFTLKIRSTKLEDSAMYFCASSEGPGGDTQYFGPGTRLTVL.

The chain employs TRBV10-3 and TRBJ2-7; 10 bases are a match to TRBD2. CDR1 and CDR2 (germline): ENHRY, SYGVKD. With V trimmed by 11 bases and J by 3 bases, 7 bases remained unmatched. The CDR3 runs 13 residues. Here the CDR3 DNA reads TGTGCCGTCTGGGCTAGCGGGAGCTACGAGCAGTACTTC. Translated, it gives CAVWASGSYEQYF.

CDR3 DNA sequence: TGTGCCAGCAGCTTGGAAGGGACAAACTATGGCTACACCTTC. Its translation is CASSLEGTNYGYTF. The J gene is TRBJ1-2, the V gene TRBV5-4; possibly TRBD1 for D (6 bases). This CDR3 region has 14 residues. The germline gives CDR1 SGHNT, CDR2 YYREEE (reference sequence). V was clipped by 0 bases and J by 2 bases, with 8 bases between them.

The V call is TRBV5-1, the J call TRBJ1-1; D not certain. Per germline, CDR1 SGHRS and CDR2 YFSETQ. Trimming left V 4 bases short and J 4 bases short, with 11 bases between. This CDR3 is 13 amino acids long. The CDR3 loop reads CASSRLGGTEAFF. In nucleotides, the CDR3 is TGCGCCAGCAGCCGGTTAGGCGGCACTGAAGCTTTCTTT.

The chain recombines TRBV28 with TRBJ2-6; 7 bases are a match to TRBD1. V dropped 6 bases and J dropped 0; count of bases not matched to a gene: 5. Germline V gene lookup returns CDR1 MDHEN and CDR2 SYDVKM. The length of the CDR3 is 16 residues. The CDR3 loop reads CASSLDRYSGANVLTF. In nucleotides, the CDR3 is TGTGCCAGCAGCTTGGACAGGTACTCTGGGGCCAACGTCCTGACTTTC.

This clone was counted only a few times. V usage is TRBV5-4 and J usage is TRBJ1-3, with D possibly TRBD1 on 6 matching bases. V lost 4 bases, J lost 4 bases, and 9 bases lay in between. Germline CDR1 is SGHNT and CDR2 is YYREEE (reference sequence). CDR3 size: 13 residues. The CDR3 region has the DNA TGTGCCAGCAGCAGCGGACAGGGAAACACCATATATTTT. This encodes CASSSGQGNTIYF.

The chain recombines TRBV19 with TRBJ1-1; 8 nucleotides align to TRBD1. V trimming: 0 bases; J trimming: 11 bases; junction bases outside the gene matches: 2. The CDR3 runs 12 residues. Germline CDR1 and CDR2: LNHDA and SQIVND (reference sequence). As DNA, the CDR3 is TGTGCCAGTAGTATAGACAGGGGGCCGGCTTTCTTT. The encoded protein is CASSIDRGPAFF.

The rearrangement uses TRBV7-2 and TRBJ1-1; D call uncertain. V dropped 7 bases and J dropped 3 bases, with 15 bases sitting between them. The CDR3 consists of 14 residues. Per the germline V gene, CDR1 is SGHTA and CDR2 is FQGNSA. The CDR3 sequence is CASKGSPGDTEAFF. The CDR3 bases are TGTGCCAGCAAAGGTAGCCCGGGAGACACTGAAGCTTTCTTT.

CDR3 region: CASSDRSGQYF. The CDR3, as DNA: TGTGCCTCTTCGGACAGGTCAGGGCAGTACTTC. V and J are TRBV30 and TRBJ2-7; 7 bases agree with TRBD1. V shed 7 bases and J 9 bases; nucleotides not matched to a gene: 9. This CDR3 comprises 11 residues. Germline CDR1 reads GTSNPN; CDR2 reads SVGIG (reference sequence).

This clone has more than one count but fewer than ten. This chain connects TRBV5-6 to TRBJ1-1; 7 bases align to TRBD1. Germline-derived CDR1 and CDR2 are SGHDT and YYEEEE. The V and J ends lost 4 bases and 11 bases, in that order; junction bases with no gene match: 5. The CDR3 totals 11 residues. The CDR3 bases are TGTGCCAGCAGCCACCGGGACAGCGCTTTCTTT. It specifies CASSHRDSAFF.

V and J are TRBV11-2 and TRBJ1-1; 7 positions agree with TRBD1. Germline values: CDR1 SGHAT, CDR2 FQNNGV. The CDR3 is made up of 14 amino acids. V shed 3 bases and J 6 bases; nucleotides not matched to a gene: 7. The chain's CDR3 is CASSFRTGEAEAFF. The CDR3 nucleotides read TGTGCCAGCAGCTTTCGAACAGGGGAAGCTGAAGCTTTCTTT.

The gene calls are TRBV9 and TRBJ1-1; D is ambiguous. The CDR3 is made up of 15 amino acids. Germline V gene data show CDR1 as SGDLS and CDR2 as YYNGEE. Trimming stripped 4 bases from V and 1 base from J, with 14 bases between. The CDR3 reads CASSPHSTQNTEAFF. CDR3 DNA: TGTGCCAGCAGCCCCCACAGCACCCAGAACACTGAAGCTTTCTTT.

This clone was counted a single time. V usage is TRBV5-8 and J usage is TRBJ2-3; 11 nucleotides align to TRBD2. The CDR3 length is 17 residues. With V trimmed by 4 bases and J by 0 bases, 7 bases remained unmatched. Germline V lookup: CDR1 SGHTS, CDR2 YDEGEE. CDR3 in amino acids: CASSLGLAASSTDTQYF. DNA of the CDR3: TGTGCCAGCAGCCTGGGACTAGCGGCATCTAGCACAGATACGCAGTATTTT.

This clone turned up a few times. The genes are TRBV2 and TRBJ2-2; D ambiguous. The CDR3 runs 15 residues. V lost 1 base and J lost 2, with 8 bases in between. Germline-derived CDR1 and CDR2 are SNHLY and FYNNEI. CDR3 in amino acids: CASSEDGGNTGELFF. CDR3 in DNA: TGTGCCAGCAGTGAAGATGGCGGAAACACCGGGGAGCTGTTTTTT.

The rearrangement links TRBV5-1 to TRBJ2-7, with 7 bases aligning to TRBD2. Looked up from germline, CDR1 is SGHRS and CDR2 is YFSETQ. The length of the CDR3 is 12 residues. V lost 5 bases and J lost 6; bases outside the gene matches: 5. The CDR3 region has the DNA TGCGCCAGCAGACTGGGAGGGGCCGAGCAGTACTTC. Its translation is CASRLGGAEQYF. Based on the CDR3 plus reference TRBV5-1 and TRBJ2-7, the full variable domain is KAGVTQTPRYLIKTRGQQVTLSCSPISGHRSVSWYQQTPGQGLQFLFEYFSETQRNKGNFPGRFSGRQFSNSRSEMNVSTLELGDSALYLCASRLGGAEQYFGPGTRLTVT.

J is TRBJ1-6 and V is TRBV7-8, with a tentative D call TRBD1 (6 bases). V was cut by 6 bases and J by 10 bases, with 13 bases left in between. The germline CDR1 and CDR2 sequences are SGHVS and FQNEAQ. The CDR3 is made up of 13 amino acids. The DNA for the CDR3 is TGTGCCAGCAGTCTGGACAGAAACTCACCCCTCCACTTT. It is translated as CASSLDRNSPLHF.

This clone was observed a handful of times. The chain has TRBV5-1 and TRBJ1-6, with TRBD1 matching over 8 bases. The CDR3 has 15 residues. The V gene end was trimmed by 5 bases and the J gene end by 8 bases; junction bases not matched to a gene: 9. Germline CDR1 and CDR2: SGHRS and YFSETQ. The CDR3 loop reads CASSLGQGADSPLHF. CDR3 sequence (DNA): TGCGCCAGCAGTCTCGGACAGGGAGCAGATTCACCCCTCCACTTT.

The V gene is TRBV7-9, the J gene TRBJ2-1; 7 positions match TRBD2. CDR1 and CDR2 (germline): SEHNR, FQNEAQ (reference sequence). J gave up 5 bases and V 4 bases, and 8 bases lay outside the gene matches. The CDR3 covers 15 residues. This chain's CDR3 is CASSSSGEGHNEQFF. CDR3 sequence (DNA): TGTGCCAGCAGCTCCTCTGGGGAGGGGCACAATGAGCAGTTCTTC.

The genes are TRBV11-2 and TRBJ1-5, with TRBD1 as a possible D gene (5 bases). V lost 1 base, J lost 2 bases, and 6 bases lay in between. Germline assignment: CDR1 SGHAT and CDR2 FQNNGV. This CDR3 has 14 amino acids. The CDR3 protein is CASSLAGRNQPQHF. The CDR3 DNA sequence: TGTGCCAGCAGCTTAGCAGGGCGCAATCAGCCCCAGCATTTT.

This clone was seen once. The chain couples TRBV28 to TRBJ2-7; 7 bases line up with TRBD1. V was clipped by 5 bases and J by 3 bases; unmatched bases: 4. The CDR3 runs to 13 residues. Per germline, CDR1 MDHEN and CDR2 SYDVKM. The CDR3 loop reads CASSATGSYEQYF. The CDR3 DNA follows: TGTGCCAGCAGTGCGACAGGGAGCTACGAGCAGTACTTC.

The chain recombines TRBV9 with TRBJ2-3; D is ambiguous. V was pared by 3 bases and J by 1 base, with 12 bases between. This CDR3 region has 15 residues. Per germline, CDR1 SGDLS and CDR2 YYNGEE. CDR3 in DNA: TGTGCCAGCAGCGCACAGAATATCGGCACAGATACGCAGTATTTT. Encoded protein: CASSAQNIGTDTQYF.

This chain uses TRBV10-3 with TRBJ1-1, with 11 bases fitting TRBD1. Trimming cost V 4 bases and J 7 bases; bases outside gene matches: 2. The V gene's germline CDR1 is ENHRY and CDR2 SYGVKD. The CDR3 has 13 amino acids. The CDR3 sequence is CAISGDRGVEAFF. For the CDR3, the DNA is TGTGCCATCAGTGGGGACAGGGGGGTTGAAGCTTTCTTT.

J is TRBJ1-5 and V is TRBV6-1, with 9 bases fitting TRBD1. V dropped 6 bases and J dropped 6; count of bases not matched to a gene: 6. There are 14 residues in the CDR3. Germline loops: CDR1 MNHNS, CDR2 SASEGT. The CDR3 sequence: CASRTQGAGQPQHF. CDR3 DNA: TGTGCCAGCAGAACACAGGGGGCGGGTCAGCCCCAGCATTTT.

The chain uses TRBV2 and TRBJ2-2; tentative D call: TRBD2 (6 bases). Germline lookup yields CDR1 SNHLY and CDR2 FYNNEI. V was pared by 4 bases and J by 7 bases, with 16 bases between. The CDR3 extends over 15 amino acids. In DNA, the CDR3 is TGTGCCAGCAGTGGATCCGGGGGAGCGCGCGGGGAGCTGTTTTTT. Its protein product is CASSGSGGARGELFF.

The V and J genes are TRBV5-1 and TRBJ1-2, with D maybe TRBD1 (5 bases). Germline values: CDR1 SGHRS, CDR2 YFSETQ. V was pared by 0 bases and J by 4 bases, with 7 bases between. The CDR3 extends over 13 amino acids. CDR3 sequence reads: CASSLADSYGYTF. The CDR3 DNA sequence: TGCGCCAGCAGCTTGGCCGACAGCTATGGCTACACCTTC.